This T cell receptor (beta chain) was retrieved from a study of technical replicates of blood from a handful of donors. TCRdb keeps only in-frame clones here, not all; method: immunoSEQ multiplex PCR. The table has fewer than 85,000 clones, 94% seen once. This clone has only one observation. The germline gives CDR1 MNHEY, CDR2 SVGAGI. The V end lost 2 bases, the J end lost 0 bases, and 7 bases lay between the germline ends. The CDR3 spans 14 residues. This receptor was taken from a human donor in good health. Sequencing was performed on T cells isolated from PBMCs. The rearrangement links TRBV6-5 to TRBJ1-1; D gene ambiguous. CDR3 amino acids: CASSYADMNTEAFF. Written as DNA, the CDR3 is TGTGCCAGCAGTTACGCAGACATGAACACTGAAGCTTTCTTT.